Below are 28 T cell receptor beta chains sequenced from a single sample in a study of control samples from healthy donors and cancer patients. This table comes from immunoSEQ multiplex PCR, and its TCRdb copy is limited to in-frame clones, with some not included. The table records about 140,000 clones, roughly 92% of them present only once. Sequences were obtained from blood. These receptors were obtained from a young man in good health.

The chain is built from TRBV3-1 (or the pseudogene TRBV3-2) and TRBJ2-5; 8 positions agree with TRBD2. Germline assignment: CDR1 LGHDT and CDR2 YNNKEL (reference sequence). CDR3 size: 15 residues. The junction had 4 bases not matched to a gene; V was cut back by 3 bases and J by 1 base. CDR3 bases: TGTGCCAGCAGCCACCCGGGACTAGTCCAAGAGACCCAGTACTTC. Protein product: CASSHPGLVQETQYF.

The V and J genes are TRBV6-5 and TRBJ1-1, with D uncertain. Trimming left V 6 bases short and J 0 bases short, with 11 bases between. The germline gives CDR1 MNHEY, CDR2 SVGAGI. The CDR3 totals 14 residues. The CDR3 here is CASRSLLMNTEAFF. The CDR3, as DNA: TGTGCCAGCAGATCACTGCTCATGAACACTGAAGCTTTCTTT.

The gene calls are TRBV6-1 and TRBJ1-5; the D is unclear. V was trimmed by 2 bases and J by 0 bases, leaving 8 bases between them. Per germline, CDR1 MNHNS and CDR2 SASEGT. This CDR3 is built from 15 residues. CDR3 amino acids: CASSELADSNQPQHF. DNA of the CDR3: TGTGCCAGCAGTGAATTGGCAGATAGCAATCAGCCCCAGCATTTT.

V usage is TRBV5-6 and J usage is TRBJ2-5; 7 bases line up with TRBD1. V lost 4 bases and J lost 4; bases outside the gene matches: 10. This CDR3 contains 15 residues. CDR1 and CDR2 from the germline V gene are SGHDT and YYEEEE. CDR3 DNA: TGTGCCAGCAGCCGCCAAGACAGGGCTGCAGAGACCCAGTACTTC. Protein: CASSRQDRAAETQYF.

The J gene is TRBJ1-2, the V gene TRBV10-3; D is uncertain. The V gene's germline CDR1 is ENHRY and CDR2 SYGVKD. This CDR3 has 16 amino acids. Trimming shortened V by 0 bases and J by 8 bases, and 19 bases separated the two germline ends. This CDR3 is CAISESSISLWKGYTF. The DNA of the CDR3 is TGTGCCATCAGTGAGTCGTCCATCAGCTTGTGGAAGGGCTACACCTTC.

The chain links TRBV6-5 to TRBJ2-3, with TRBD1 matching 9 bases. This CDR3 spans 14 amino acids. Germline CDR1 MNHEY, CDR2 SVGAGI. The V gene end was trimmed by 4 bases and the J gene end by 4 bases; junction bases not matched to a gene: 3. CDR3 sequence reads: CASSSGTGSDTQYF. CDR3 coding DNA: TGTGCCAGCAGTTCCGGGACAGGGTCAGATACGCAGTATTTT.

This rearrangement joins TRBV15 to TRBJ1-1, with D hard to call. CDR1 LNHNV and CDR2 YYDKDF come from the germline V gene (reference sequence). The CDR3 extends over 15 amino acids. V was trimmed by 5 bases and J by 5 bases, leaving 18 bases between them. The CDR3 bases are TGTGCCACCAGCCGGGAGGTAGGGTCGGGGACTGAAGCTTTCTTT. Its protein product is CATSREVGSGTEAFF.

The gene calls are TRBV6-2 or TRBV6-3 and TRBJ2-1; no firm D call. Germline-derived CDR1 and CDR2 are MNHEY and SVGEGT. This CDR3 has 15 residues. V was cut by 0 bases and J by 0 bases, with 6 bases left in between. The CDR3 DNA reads TGTGCCAGCAGTTACTCACCCAGCTCCTACAATGAGCAGTTCTTC. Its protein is CASSYSPSSYNEQFF.

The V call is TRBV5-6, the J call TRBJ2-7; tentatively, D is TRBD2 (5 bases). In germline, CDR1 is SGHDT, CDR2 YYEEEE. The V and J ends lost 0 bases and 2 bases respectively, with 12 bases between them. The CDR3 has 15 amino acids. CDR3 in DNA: TGTGCCAGCAGCTTGGTTTCGGCGCGGGCCTACGAGCAGTACTTC. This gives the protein CASSLVSARAYEQYF. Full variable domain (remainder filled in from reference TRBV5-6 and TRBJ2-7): DAGVTQSPTHLIKTRGQQVTLRCSPKSGHDTVSWYQQALGQGPQFIFQYYEEEERQRGNFPDRFSGHQFPNYSSELNVNALLLGDSALYLCASSLVSARAYEQYFGPGTRLTVT.

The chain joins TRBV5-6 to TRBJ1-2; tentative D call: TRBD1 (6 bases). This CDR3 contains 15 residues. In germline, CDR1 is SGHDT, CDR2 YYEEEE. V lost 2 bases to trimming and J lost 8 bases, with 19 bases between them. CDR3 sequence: CASSLTAGGSGGYTF. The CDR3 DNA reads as TGTGCCAGCAGCTTAACAGCGGGGGGCTCAGGGGGCTACACCTTC.

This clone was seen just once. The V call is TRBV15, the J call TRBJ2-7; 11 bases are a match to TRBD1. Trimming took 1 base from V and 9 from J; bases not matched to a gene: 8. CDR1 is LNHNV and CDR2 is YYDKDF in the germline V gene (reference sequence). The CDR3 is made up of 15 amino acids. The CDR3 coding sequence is TGTGCCACCAGCAGAGCGGGACAGGGGGACTCGCGGCAGTACTTC. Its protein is CATSRAGQGDSRQYF.

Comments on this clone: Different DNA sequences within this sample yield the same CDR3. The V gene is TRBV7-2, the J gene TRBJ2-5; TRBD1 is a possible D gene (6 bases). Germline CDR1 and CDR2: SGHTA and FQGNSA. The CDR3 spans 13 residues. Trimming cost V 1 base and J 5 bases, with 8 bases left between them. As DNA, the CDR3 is TGTGCCAGCAGCTTAGGGGGGCGTGAGACCCAGTACTTC. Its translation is CASSLGGRETQYF.

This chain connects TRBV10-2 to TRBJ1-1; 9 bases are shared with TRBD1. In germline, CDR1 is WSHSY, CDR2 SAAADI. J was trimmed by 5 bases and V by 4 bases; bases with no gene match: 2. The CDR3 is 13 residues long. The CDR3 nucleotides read TGCGCCAGCAGTGGGACAGGGGTTACTGAAGCTTTCTTT. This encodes CASSGTGVTEAFF.

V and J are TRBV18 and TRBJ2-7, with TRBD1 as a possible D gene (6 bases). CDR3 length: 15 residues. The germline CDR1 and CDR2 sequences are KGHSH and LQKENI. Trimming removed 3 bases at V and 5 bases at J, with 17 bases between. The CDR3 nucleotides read TGTGCCAGCTCACCCCCCGACAGGTTTGCGAACGAGCAGTACTTC. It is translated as CASSPPDRFANEQYF. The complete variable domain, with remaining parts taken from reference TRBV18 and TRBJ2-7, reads NAGVMQNPRHLVRRRGQEARLRCSPMKGHSHVYWYRQLPEEGLKFMVYLQKENIIDESGMPKERFSAEFPKEGPSILRIQQVVRGDSAAYFCASSPPDRFANEQYFGPGTRLTVT.

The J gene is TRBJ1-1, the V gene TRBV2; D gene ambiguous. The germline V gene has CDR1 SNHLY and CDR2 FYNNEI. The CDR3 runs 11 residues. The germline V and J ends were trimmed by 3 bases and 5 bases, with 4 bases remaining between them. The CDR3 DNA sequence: TGTGCCAGCAGTGAGTGGACTGAAGCTTTCTTT. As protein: CASSEWTEAFF.

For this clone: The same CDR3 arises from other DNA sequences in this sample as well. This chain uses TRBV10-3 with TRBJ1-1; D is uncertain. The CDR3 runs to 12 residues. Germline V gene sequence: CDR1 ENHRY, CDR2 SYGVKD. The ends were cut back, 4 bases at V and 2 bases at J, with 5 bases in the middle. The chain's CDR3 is CAISGVNTEAFF. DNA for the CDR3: TGTGCCATCAGTGGGGTAAACACTGAAGCTTTCTTT.

DNA of the CDR3: TGTGCCAGCAGGCGGCCGACAGGCACCTATGGCTACACCTTC. Translation gives CASRRPTGTYGYTF. This chain uses TRBV6-5 with TRBJ1-2; the D gene is possibly TRBD1 (6 bases). The germline V gene encodes CDR1 MNHEY and CDR2 SVGAGI. The CDR3 extends over 14 amino acids. Between the trimmed V and J ends, which lost 6 bases and 4 bases, there was a span of 15 bases.

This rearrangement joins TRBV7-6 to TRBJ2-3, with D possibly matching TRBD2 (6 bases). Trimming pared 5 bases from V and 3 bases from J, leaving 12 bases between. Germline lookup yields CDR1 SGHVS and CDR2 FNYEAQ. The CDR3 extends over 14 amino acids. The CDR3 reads CASSRAGTTDTQYF. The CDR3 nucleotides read TGTGCCAGCAGCAGAGCCGGGACTACAGATACGCAGTATTTT.

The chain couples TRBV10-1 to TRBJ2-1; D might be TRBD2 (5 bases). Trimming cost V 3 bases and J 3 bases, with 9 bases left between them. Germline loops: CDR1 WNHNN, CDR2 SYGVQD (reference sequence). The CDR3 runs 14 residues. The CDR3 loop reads CASSESGGYNEQFF. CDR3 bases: TGCGCCAGCAGTGAAAGCGGAGGCTACAATGAGCAGTTCTTC.

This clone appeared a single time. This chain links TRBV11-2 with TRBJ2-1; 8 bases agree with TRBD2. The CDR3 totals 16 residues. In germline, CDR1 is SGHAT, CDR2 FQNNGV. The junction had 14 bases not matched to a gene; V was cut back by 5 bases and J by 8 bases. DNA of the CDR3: TGTGCCAGCAGCCTTAGCTTGGCGGGAGGCCGGGATGAGCAGTTCTTC. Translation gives CASSLSLAGGRDEQFF.

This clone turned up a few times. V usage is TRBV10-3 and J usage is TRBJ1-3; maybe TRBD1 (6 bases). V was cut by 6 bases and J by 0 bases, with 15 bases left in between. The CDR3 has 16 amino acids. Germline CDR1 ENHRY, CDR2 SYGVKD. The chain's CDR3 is CAIRGRTDPSGNTIYF. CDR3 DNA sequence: TGTGCCATCAGGGGGAGGACAGACCCCTCTGGAAACACCATATATTTT.

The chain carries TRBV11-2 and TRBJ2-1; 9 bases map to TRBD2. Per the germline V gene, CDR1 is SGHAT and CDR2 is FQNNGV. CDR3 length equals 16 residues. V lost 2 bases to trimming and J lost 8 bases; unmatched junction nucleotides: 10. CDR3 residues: CASSLPRAGGGHEQFF. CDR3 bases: TGTGCCAGCAGCTTACCCCGTGCGGGGGGGGGCCATGAGCAGTTCTTC.

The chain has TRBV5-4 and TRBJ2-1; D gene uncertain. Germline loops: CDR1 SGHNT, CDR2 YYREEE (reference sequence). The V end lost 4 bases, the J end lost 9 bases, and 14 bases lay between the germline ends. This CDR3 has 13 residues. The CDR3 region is CASSRVKAGEQFF. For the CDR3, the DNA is TGTGCCAGCAGCCGAGTTAAAGCAGGTGAGCAGTTCTTC.

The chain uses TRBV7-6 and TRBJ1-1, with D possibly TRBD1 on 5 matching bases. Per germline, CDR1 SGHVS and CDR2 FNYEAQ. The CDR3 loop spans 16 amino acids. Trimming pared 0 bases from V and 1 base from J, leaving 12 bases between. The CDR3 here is CASSLAAGRTNTEAFF. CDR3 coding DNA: TGTGCCAGCAGCTTAGCGGCGGGGCGGACGAACACTGAAGCTTTCTTT.

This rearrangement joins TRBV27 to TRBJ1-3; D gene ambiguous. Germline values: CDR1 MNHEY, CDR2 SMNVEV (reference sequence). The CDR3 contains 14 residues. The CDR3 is CASGFIAPGNTIYF. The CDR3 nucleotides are TGTGCGAGCGGTTTCATAGCCCCTGGAAACACCATATATTTT.

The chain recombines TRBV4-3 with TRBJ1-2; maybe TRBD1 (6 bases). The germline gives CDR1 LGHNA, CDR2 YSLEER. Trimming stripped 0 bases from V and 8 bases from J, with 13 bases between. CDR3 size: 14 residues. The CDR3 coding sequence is TGCGCCAGCAGCCAAGAGCCGGGGGCGGGCGGCTACACCTTC. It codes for CASSQEPGAGGYTF.

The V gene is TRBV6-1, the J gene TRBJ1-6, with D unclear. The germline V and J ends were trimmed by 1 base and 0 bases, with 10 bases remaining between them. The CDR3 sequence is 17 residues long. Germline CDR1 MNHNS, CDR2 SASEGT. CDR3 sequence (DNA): TGTGCCAGCAGTGAAGTCGAAATCAGCTCCTATAATTCACCCCTCCACTTT. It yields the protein CASSEVEISSYNSPLHF.

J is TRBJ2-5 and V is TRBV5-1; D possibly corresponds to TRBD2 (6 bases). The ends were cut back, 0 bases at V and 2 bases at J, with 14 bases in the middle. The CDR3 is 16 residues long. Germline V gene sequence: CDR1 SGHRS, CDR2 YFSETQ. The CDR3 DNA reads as TGCGCCAGCAGCTTGGCCGCGGCGGGGTTACAAGAGACCCAGTACTTC. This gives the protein CASSLAAAGLQETQYF.